One and the same sample provided the 10 T cell receptor beta chains below, sequenced in a study of spatial heterogeneity in lung cancer (dated by TCRdb to about 2019). What the time point label conveys for this sample: sample taken at primary tumor resection. Whole RNA extracted from tumor and nontumor lung tissue, or from cryopreserved PBMC samples, was used for TCR sequencing without cell sorting. Library generation was performed with 5' RACE. The sequencer was a NextSeq 500. TCRdb redid the processing of the public reads, applying fastp at Q25 and MiXCR, and retained in-frame beta chains. Entries that share a CDR3 protein sequence are merged under the most common genes and DNA. Recorded for this sample are about 25,000 distinct CDR3 sequences; roughly 7% of them occurred a single time. 14% of the sample is taken by the ten largest. The sequences come from PBMCs, collected at surgery. The source of these receptors is a male donor with early-stage non-small cell lung cancer.

Many counts were recorded for this clonotype. The chain joins TRBV10-3 to TRBJ2-2; 7 bases match TRBD2. This CDR3 is 18 amino acids long. CDR1 ENHRY and CDR2 SYGVKD come from the germline V gene. J gave up 1 base and V 6 bases, and 14 bases lay outside the gene matches. This chain's CDR3 is CAIRIGGKPALNTGELFF. CDR3 sequence (DNA): TGTGCCATCAGGATCGGGGGGAAACCCGCCCTGAACACCGGGGAGCTGTTTTTT.

This clonotype appeared many times. The rearrangement uses TRBV7-3 and TRBJ1-5, with D perhaps TRBD1 (5 bases). V gave up 5 bases and J gave up 4 bases, with 9 bases separating them. Germline-derived CDR1 and CDR2 are SGHTA and FQGTGA. The CDR3 loop spans 13 amino acids. The CDR3 nucleotides are TGTGCCAGCAGCGTGGGGCTAAATCAGCCCCAGCATTTT. Protein: CASSVGLNQPQHF.

This clonotype was counted only a few times. The gene calls are TRBV20-1 and TRBJ1-2; TRBD1 is a possible D gene (5 bases). V was shortened by 4 bases and J by 7 bases, with 13 bases between the two germline ends. The CDR3 totals 12 residues. Germline V lookup: CDR1 DFQATT, CDR2 SNEGSKA (reference sequence). The CDR3 reads CSANNGGGGYTF. The CDR3 coding sequence is TGCAGTGCTAATAATGGGGGAGGTGGCTACACCTTC.

This clonotype was seen only a few times. This sequence joins TRBV5-1 and TRBJ1-1; D unclear. The CDR3 totals 13 residues. Trimming took 0 bases from V and 5 from J, leaving 8 bases between them. Germline assignment: CDR1 SGHRS and CDR2 YFSETQ. CDR3 residues: CASSLVRRTEAFF. CDR3 DNA: TGCGCCAGCAGCTTGGTCAGGAGAACTGAAGCTTTCTTT.

This clonotype was picked up many times. V is TRBV7-9 and J is TRBJ2-7; 12 positions agree with TRBD2. CDR1 and CDR2 from the germline V gene are SEHNR and FQNEAQ (reference sequence). The CDR3 runs to 19 residues. V shed 5 bases, J shed 0 bases, and the junction held 14 bases outside the gene matches. The CDR3 DNA is TGTGCCAGCAGCACCTATCAAACTAGCGGGGGGCCGAACTCCTACGAGCAGTACGTC. Translating it yields CASSTYQTSGGPNSYEQYV.

This rearrangement joins TRBV24-1 to TRBJ2-1, with D possibly matching TRBD1 (5 bases). The CDR3 totals 17 residues. Trimming removed 8 bases from V and 5 bases from J, with 24 bases in between. The germline V gene encodes CDR1 KGHDR and CDR2 SFDVKD. CDR3 residues: CATIGVEPSRVDNEQFF. The CDR3 DNA reads TGTGCCACCATAGGGGTCGAACCGTCTAGGGTCGACAATGAGCAGTTCTTC.

This clonotype has at least ten counts. The chain has TRBV4-1 and TRBJ2-7; 9 bases line up with TRBD1. Germline CDR1 MGHRA, CDR2 YSYEKL. J was trimmed by 3 bases and V by 1 base; bases with no gene match: 7. The CDR3 covers 16 residues. The CDR3 here is CASSQAWTGDLYEQYF. For the CDR3, the DNA is TGCGCCAGCAGCCAAGCGTGGACAGGGGACCTCTACGAGCAGTACTTC.

Only a few counts were recorded for this clonotype. V and J are TRBV7-2 and TRBJ2-3; D may be TRBD2 (5 bases). Germline CDR1 SGHTA, CDR2 FQGNSA. This CDR3 spans 13 amino acids. Trimming removed 1 base from V and 5 bases from J, with 7 bases in between. This CDR3 is CASSLVRGDTQYF. In DNA form, the CDR3 reads TGTGCCAGCAGCTTAGTTCGGGGAGATACGCAGTATTTT.

This clonotype has a count of ten or more. The chain joins TRBV28 to TRBJ1-6; D is possibly TRBD1 (5 bases). The CDR3 totals 12 residues. Germline values: CDR1 MDHEN, CDR2 SYDVKM. Trimming took off 8 bases at V and 14 bases at J, with 16 bases between the two ends. The CDR3 region has the DNA TGTGCCAGCGGACCCCGGGGGGAGACCCTCCACTTT. Protein: CASGPRGETLHF.

This clonotype occurred many times. V gene TRBV7-3 combines with J gene TRBJ2-7; no reliable D call. Trimming took off 2 bases at V and 6 bases at J, with 8 bases between the two ends. Germline V gene lookup returns CDR1 SGHTA and CDR2 FQGTGA. The CDR3 length is 12 residues. The CDR3 protein is CASSLGLSEQYF. The CDR3 nucleotides read TGTGCCAGCAGCTTAGGTCTTTCCGAGCAGTACTTC.